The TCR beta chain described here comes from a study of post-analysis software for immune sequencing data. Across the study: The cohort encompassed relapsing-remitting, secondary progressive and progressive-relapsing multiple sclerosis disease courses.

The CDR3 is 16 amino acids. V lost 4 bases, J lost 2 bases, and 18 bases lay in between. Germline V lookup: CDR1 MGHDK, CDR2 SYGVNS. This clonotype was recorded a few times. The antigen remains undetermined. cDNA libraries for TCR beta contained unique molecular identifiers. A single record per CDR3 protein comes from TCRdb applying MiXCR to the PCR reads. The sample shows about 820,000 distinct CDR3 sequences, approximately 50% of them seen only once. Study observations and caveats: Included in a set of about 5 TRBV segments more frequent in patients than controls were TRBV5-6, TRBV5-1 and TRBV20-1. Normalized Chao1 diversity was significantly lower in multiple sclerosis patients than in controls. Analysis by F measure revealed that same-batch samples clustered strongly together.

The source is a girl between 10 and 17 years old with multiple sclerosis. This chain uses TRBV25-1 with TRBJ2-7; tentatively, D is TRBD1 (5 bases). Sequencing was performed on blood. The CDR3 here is CASSVSSWGRPYEQYF. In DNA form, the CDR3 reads TGTGCCAGCAGTGTATCTTCATGGGGCAGGCCCTACGAGCAGTACTTC.